A single sample is the source of the 24 T cell receptor beta chains below, sequenced in a study of OX40 agonist ivuxolimab in advanced cancers. Clones were read by immunoSEQ multiplex PCR, and TCRdb kept only the in-frame ones, dropping some. Of tens of thousands of clones detected, approximately 89% appear once; the ten largest clones hold about 6%. The input for sequencing was CD4+ or CD8+ T cells sorted from blood, taken in a trial of the OX40 agonist ivuxolimab. The receptor set was obtained from an adult with an advanced solid tumor such as melanoma, head and neck, liver or kidney cancer.

The genes are TRBV11-3 and TRBJ2-7, with D possibly called TRBD1 or TRBD2 (5 bases each). Germline CDR1 reads SGHNT; CDR2 reads YENEEA. The CDR3 is 17 residues long. Between the trimmed V and J ends, which lost 2 bases and 5 bases, there was a span of 22 bases. The CDR3 coding sequence is TGTGCCAGCAGCTTACCGAAGTATGGGGACGCTTTCCACGAGCAGTACGTC. Amino acids: CASSLPKYGDAFHEQYV.

The J gene is TRBJ2-1, the V gene TRBV10-3; D perhaps matches TRBD1 (5 bases). The CDR3 covers 15 residues. CDR1 and CDR2 (germline): ENHRY, SYGVKD. Trimming pared 6 bases from V and 1 base from J, leaving 13 bases between. This CDR3 reads CAIRTTGGSYNEQFF. As DNA, the CDR3 is TGTGCCATCAGGACCACAGGTGGATCCTACAATGAGCAGTTCTTC.

V usage is TRBV6-5 and J usage is TRBJ2-2, with D possibly TRBD2 on 5 matching bases. Trimming shortened V by 2 bases and J by 1 base, and 8 bases separated the two germline ends. CDR1 is MNHEY and CDR2 is SVGAGI in the germline V gene. The CDR3 is 15 amino acids. The CDR3 DNA reads as TGTGCCAGCAGTTACCATGGAGGGAACACCGGGGAGCTGTTTTTT. Protein product: CASSYHGGNTGELFF.

The V gene is TRBV19, the J gene TRBJ2-2; tentative D call: TRBD1 (5 bases). V gave up 2 bases and J gave up 0 bases, with 16 bases separating them. CDR3 length equals 18 residues. Germline CDR1 is LNHDA and CDR2 is SQIVND (reference sequence). The CDR3 loop is CASSIIYQTGTNTGELFF. For the CDR3, the DNA is TGTGCCAGTAGTATAATTTATCAAACAGGAACGAACACCGGGGAGCTGTTTTTT.

CDR3 nucleotide sequence: TGTGCCAGCAGTTTATTTCCCGCTAGCACAGATACGCAGTATTTT. Translation gives CASSLFPASTDTQYF. The rearrangement uses TRBV27 and TRBJ2-3; D unresolved. Between the trimmed V and J ends, which lost 1 base and 0 bases, there was a span of 8 bases. The CDR3 extends over 15 amino acids. From germline, CDR1 is MNHEY and CDR2 SMNVEV (reference sequence).

This chain connects TRBV2 to TRBJ2-3, with 8 bases lining up with TRBD1. The CDR3 extends over 16 amino acids. Looked up from germline, CDR1 is SNHLY and CDR2 is FYNNEI. Losses at the gene ends were 5 bases for V and 0 bases for J; bases not matched to a gene: 7. The CDR3 loop reads CASSQWDRSSTDTQYF. As DNA, the CDR3 is TGTGCCAGCAGTCAATGGGACAGGTCTAGCACAGATACGCAGTATTTT.

This chain links TRBV27 with TRBJ1-4; unclear D gene. Germline assignment: CDR1 MNHEY and CDR2 SMNVEV (reference sequence). This CDR3 contains 13 residues. The V end lost 5 bases, the J end lost 7 bases, and 11 bases lay between the germline ends. The CDR3 region has the DNA TGTGCCAGCAGTCCACCCTTAGGTGAAAAACTGTTTTTT. As protein: CASSPPLGEKLFF.

This clone was seen more than once but under ten times. V and J are TRBV6-1 and TRBJ2-3; 7 nucleotides align to TRBD1. CDR3 length: 14 amino acids. The V segment lost 8 bases and the J segment 4 bases; nucleotides outside the gene matches: 9. Germline loops: CDR1 MNHNS, CDR2 SASEGT. CDR3 sequence (DNA): TGTGCCAGCCGCTACCGAGGGGGCCCAGATACGCAGTATTTT. Protein product: CASRYRGGPDTQYF.

This rearrangement joins TRBV7-9 to TRBJ2-7; D unresolved. Trimming took 3 bases from V and 5 from J, leaving 11 bases between them. The CDR3 spans 13 residues. CDR1 SEHNR and CDR2 FQNEAQ come from the germline V gene (reference sequence). CDR3 bases: TGTGCCAGCAGCTTGGGGTGGGGTCACGAGCAGTACTTC. Protein: CASSLGWGHEQYF.

V usage is TRBV11-2 and J usage is TRBJ1-2, with 9 bases matching TRBD1. CDR1 and CDR2 from the germline V gene are SGHAT and FQNNGV. This CDR3 is built from 17 residues. The junction had 11 bases not matched to a gene; V was cut back by 0 bases and J by 6 bases. As DNA, the CDR3 is TGTGCCAGCAGCTTAGAACCCCCCGGGACAGGGATTCATGGCTACACCTTC. Its protein product is CASSLEPPGTGIHGYTF.

The V gene is TRBV11-1, the J gene TRBJ1-6; D is unclear. Trimming took 2 bases from V and 6 from J, leaving 5 bases between them. The CDR3 covers 13 residues. From germline, CDR1 is SGHAT and CDR2 FQDESV (reference sequence). The CDR3 DNA reads TGTGCCAGCAGCTTACCGCCTAATTCACCCCTCCACTTT. Translation gives CASSLPPNSPLHF.

The chain couples TRBV12-5 to TRBJ2-2; D is ambiguous. The CDR3 totals 12 residues. The V gene's germline CDR1 is LGHNT and CDR2 FRNRAP. V was pared by 4 bases and J by 7 bases, with 7 bases between. CDR3 amino acids: CASGYLGGELFF. DNA for the CDR3: TGTGCTAGTGGTTACCTTGGCGGGGAGCTGTTTTTT.

The chain combines TRBV5-1 with TRBJ1-2; tentatively, D is TRBD1 (5 bases). This CDR3 has 14 residues. In germline, CDR1 is SGHRS, CDR2 YFSETQ. Trimming cost V 1 base and J 6 bases, with 13 bases left between them. CDR3 DNA: TGCGCCAGCAGCTTGTTCGAGGGGCTGAATGGCTACACCTTC. Its protein is CASSLFEGLNGYTF.

This clone has a single count. This chain joins TRBV28 and TRBJ2-7; possible D gene TRBD2, 5 bases. The germline CDR1 and CDR2 sequences are MDHEN and SYDVKM. The CDR3 has 13 amino acids. V shed 4 bases and J shed 7 bases, with 14 bases lying between them. Here the CDR3 reads CASSYGELREQYF. In DNA, the CDR3 is TGTGCCAGCAGTTACGGGGAGCTACGAGAGCAGTACTTC. The whole variable domain, remainder taken from reference TRBV28 and TRBJ2-7, is DVKVTQSSRYLVKRTGEKVFLECVQDMDHENMFWYRQDPGLGLRLIYFSYDVKMKEKGDIPEGYSVSREKKERFSLILESASTNQTSMYLCASSYGELREQYFGPGTRLTVT.

As DNA, the CDR3 is TGTGCCAGCAGCCCTCCGGGCAGCCCCTATGGCTACACCTTC. The encoded protein is CASSPPGSPYGYTF. This chain connects TRBV7-9 to TRBJ1-2; D uncertain. Per germline, CDR1 SEHNR and CDR2 FQNEAQ (reference sequence). The V end lost 5 bases, the J end lost 4 bases, and 14 bases lay between the germline ends. The CDR3 spans 14 residues. Using reference TRBV7-9 and TRBJ1-2 for the parts outside the CDR3, the full variable domain is DTGVSQNPRHKITKRGQNVTFRCDPISEHNRLYWYRQTLGQGPEFLTYFQNEAQLEKSRLLSDRFSAERPKGSFSTLEIQRTEQGDSAMYLCASSPPGSPYGYTFGSGTRLTVV.

This sequence joins TRBV28 and TRBJ1-1; possible D gene TRBD1, 6 bases. This CDR3 is built from 13 residues. Germline V gene data show CDR1 as MDHEN and CDR2 as SYDVKM. The V end was cut by 8 bases, the J end by 4 bases, with 14 bases between. CDR3 DNA: TGTGCCAGCGATTCAGGGGAGGGCACTGAAGCTTTCTTT. This encodes CASDSGEGTEAFF. The whole variable domain, filled in from reference TRBV28 and TRBJ1-1, reads DVKVTQSSRYLVKRTGEKVFLECVQDMDHENMFWYRQDPGLGLRLIYFSYDVKMKEKGDIPEGYSVSREKKERFSLILESASTNQTSMYLCASDSGEGTEAFFGQGTRLTVV.

The chain couples TRBV4-1 to TRBJ2-7; 12 nucleotides align to TRBD2. This CDR3 comprises 17 residues. J gave up 3 bases and V 2 bases, and 8 bases lay outside the gene matches. Germline V gene data show CDR1 as MGHRA and CDR2 as YSYEKL. CDR3 residues: CASSQLQPGLAGYEQYF. The CDR3 region has the DNA TGCGCCAGCAGCCAACTTCAACCGGGACTAGCGGGCTACGAGCAGTACTTC.

Notes on this clone: Germline and junction disagree at one end, which may indicate a read error. The J gene is TRBJ2-6, the V gene TRBV10-1; TRBD1 might be the D (5 bases). This CDR3 contains 18 residues. Germline V gene sequence: CDR1 WNHNN, CDR2 SYGVQD (reference sequence). The CDR3 is CASSKRTRSHKSGQRPDF. In DNA, the CDR3 is TGCGCCAGCAGTAAGAGGACAAGATCGCACAAGTCGGGCCAACGTCCTGACTTC.

This clone was counted a few times. The V gene is TRBV5-6, the J gene TRBJ1-4, with TRBD1 as a possible D gene (5 bases). Germline CDR1 SGHDT, CDR2 YYEEEE. The CDR3 loop spans 15 amino acids. V was trimmed by 1 base and J by 5 bases, leaving 12 bases between them. CDR3 protein: CASSLWAGKNEKLFF. The CDR3 DNA is TGTGCCAGCAGCTTGTGGGCAGGGAAAAATGAAAAACTGTTTTTT.

The chain carries TRBV9 and TRBJ2-4; D is unclear. V lost 3 bases, J lost 5 bases, and 9 bases lay in between. The CDR3 consists of 13 residues. CDR1 and CDR2 from the germline V gene are SGDLS and YYNGEE. In DNA form, the CDR3 reads TGTGCCAGCAGCGACGCGACCCAAAACATTCAGTACTTC. Translating it yields CASSDATQNIQYF.

The gene calls are TRBV6-5 and TRBJ2-7; 8 bases match TRBD2. Germline V gene data show CDR1 as MNHEY and CDR2 as SVGAGI. The CDR3 consists of 15 residues. V shed 7 bases and J 3 bases; nucleotides not matched to a gene: 11. In nucleotides, the CDR3 is TGTGCCAGCACTTTAACACTAGCGGACGGCTACGAGCAGTACTTC. Protein product: CASTLTLADGYEQYF.

V is TRBV9 and J is TRBJ2-1; D is unresolved. The CDR3 covers 16 residues. Germline V lookup: CDR1 SGDLS, CDR2 YYNGEE. The V end was cut by 4 bases, the J end by 3 bases, with 17 bases between. The CDR3 is CASSNDPGINYNEQFF. In DNA, the CDR3 is TGTGCCAGCAGCAACGACCCCGGAATCAACTACAATGAGCAGTTCTTC.

This clone appeared once. The rearrangement joins TRBV27 to TRBJ2-5; D is unresolved. Germline CDR1 MNHEY, CDR2 SMNVEV (reference sequence). V was clipped by 6 bases and J by 7 bases, with 12 bases between them. The CDR3 length is 12 residues. This chain's CDR3 is CASSLLDGTQYF. The CDR3 DNA is TGTGCCAGCAGCCTCCTAGATGGGACCCAGTACTTC.

The genes are TRBV15 and TRBJ2-3, with unresolved D. Deletions cut 5 bases from V and 4 bases from J, with 13 bases between. The germline CDR1 and CDR2 sequences are LNHNV and YYDKDF (reference sequence). The CDR3 totals 14 residues. This chain's CDR3 is CATSDSFLADTQYF. The CDR3 DNA reads as TGTGCCACCAGCGATTCCTTTCTGGCAGATACGCAGTATTTT.